Here is one TCR beta chain with its context. Clones were sequenced by immunoSEQ multiplex PCR, and TCRdb holds only the in-frame ones, with some missing. In the table there are under 250,000 clones, 80% to 90% of which are singletons. This entry belongs to a study of blood T cell repertoires in COVID-19. Study details: COVID-19 samples collected from the United States, Italy and Spain covered acute and convalescent phases. The analysed material was cDNA or gDNA that came from T cells, B-cell-depleted T cells, or PBMCs.

The germline CDR1 and CDR2 sequences are SGHTA and FQGTGA. The CDR3 has 15 residues. V lost 2 bases and J lost 7; bases outside the gene matches: 7. Residents of about two dozen US areas, aged roughly 18 to 89 years, made up the participants. The J gene is TRBJ2-2, the V gene TRBV7-3, with 7 bases aligning to TRBD1. Material: PBMCs or T cells enriched from blood (not recorded which). The sequence derives from a woman aged 18-29 years in a cohort exposed to, infected with or recovered from COVID-19 (not recorded which). CDR3 sequence (DNA): TGTGCCAGCAGCTTATTACCGGACAGGCACGGGGAGCTGTTTTTT. Translation gives CASSLLPDRHGELFF.